Each of the 29 T cell receptor beta chains below was sequenced from the same sample in a study of CD8+ T cells in alopecia areata. Extraction of RNA preceded its reverse transcription into cDNA, which served as the sequencing template. TCRdb's table, derived via immunoSEQ multiplex PCR, lists solely in-frame clones and lacks some. The repertoire holds 200,000 to 250,000 clones, with around three fifths as singletons. Treatment meaning: oral pan-JAK inhibitor, 5-10 mg twice daily. Sequencing was performed on CD4+ T cells sorted from blood, taken at week 4, from a patient treated with tofacitinib. Source of these receptors: a human donor with alopecia areata.

The J gene is TRBJ1-1, the V gene TRBV6-5; tentatively, D is TRBD1 (6 bases). The germline V and J ends were trimmed by 0 bases and 3 bases, with 11 bases remaining between them. The CDR3 totals 15 residues. Germline lookup yields CDR1 MNHEY and CDR2 SVGAGI. The CDR3 DNA follows: TGTGCCAGCAGTTACTCTACAGGGAGTTACACTGAAGCTTTCTTT. This gives the protein CASSYSTGSYTEAFF.

The genes are TRBV2 and TRBJ1-5, with D unresolved. Trimming shortened V by 6 bases and J by 3 bases, and 21 bases separated the two germline ends. Germline CDR1 and CDR2: SNHLY and FYNNEI. CDR3 length equals 17 residues. The CDR3 spells CASSPLNEAAYNQPQHF. CDR3 bases: TGTGCCAGCAGCCCCCTGAACGAAGCAGCTTACAATCAGCCCCAGCATTTT. The entire variable domain, with the rest obtained from reference TRBV2 and TRBJ1-5, is as follows: EPEVTQTPSHQVTQMGQEVILRCVPISNHLYFYWYRQILGQKVEFLVSFYNNEISEKSEIFDDQFSVERPDGSNFTLKIRSTKLEDSAMYFCASSPLNEAAYNQPQHFGDGTRLSIL.

There are a few counts of this clone. CDR3 protein: CAISDHPNSEGQFF. The DNA for the CDR3 is TGTGCCATCAGCGACCACCCCAACAGTGAGGGGCAGTTCTTC. The V gene is TRBV10-3, the J gene TRBJ2-1; weak D call: TRBD2 (5 bases). V lost 6 bases, J lost 12 bases, and 21 bases lay in between. Germline CDR1 reads ENHRY; CDR2 reads SYGVKD. This CDR3 has 14 amino acids.

The chain joins TRBV6-5 to TRBJ2-1; D is possibly TRBD1 (5 bases). Germline-derived CDR1 and CDR2 are MNHEY and SVGAGI. V was trimmed by 2 bases and J by 9 bases, leaving 17 bases between them. The CDR3 sequence is 15 residues long. The CDR3 region has the DNA TGTGCCAGCAGTTACGGTGGCAGGGAACGTAGTGAGCAGTTCTTC. Residues: CASSYGGRERSEQFF.

The DNA of the CDR3 is TGCAGCGTTGGGACAGGTAGGCTCGATGAGCAGTTCTTC. This encodes CSVGTGRLDEQFF. V gene TRBV29-1 combines with J gene TRBJ2-1; 7 positions match TRBD1. Germline loops: CDR1 SQVTM, CDR2 ANQGSEA. V was clipped by 4 bases and J by 8 bases; unmatched bases: 8. There are 13 residues in the CDR3.

The V call is TRBV27, the J call TRBJ1-4; D ambiguous. This CDR3 has 14 amino acids. V shed 6 bases and J shed 7 bases, with 15 bases lying between them. Germline V gene lookup returns CDR1 MNHEY and CDR2 SMNVEV (reference sequence). The CDR3 is CASSGPTRGEKLFF. The CDR3 DNA sequence: TGTGCCAGCAGCGGACCGACGCGGGGTGAAAAACTGTTTTTT.

This clone was counted between two and nine times. The rearrangement joins TRBV30 to TRBJ2-1; D tentatively reads TRBD1 or TRBD2 (6 bases each). Looked up from germline, CDR1 is GTSNPN and CDR2 is SVGIG (reference sequence). The length of the CDR3 is 17 residues. The ends were cut back, 4 bases at V and 1 base at J, with 20 bases in the middle. In DNA, the CDR3 is TGTGCCTGGACCGTCTCCCGGGGGCCGGGTTCCTACAATGAGCAGTTCTTC. Amino acid sequence: CAWTVSRGPGSYNEQFF.

This clone was detected only once. The rearrangement joins TRBV9 to TRBJ1-4; possible D gene TRBD1, 5 bases. V lost 0 bases and J lost 7, with 13 bases in between. The CDR3 is 15 residues long. Germline lookup yields CDR1 SGDLS and CDR2 YYNGEE. The CDR3 sequence is CASSVGADSSEKLFF. Written as DNA, the CDR3 is TGTGCCAGCAGCGTAGGCGCCGACAGTAGTGAAAAACTGTTTTTT.

About this clone itself: Other nucleotide sequences from this sample produce the same CDR3. The V gene is TRBV18, the J gene TRBJ2-5, with a weak D call TRBD2 (6 bases). Trimming left V 2 bases short and J 2 bases short, with 6 bases between. Looked up from germline, CDR1 is KGHSH and CDR2 is LQKENI. CDR3 length: 13 amino acids. CDR3 nucleotides: TGTGCCAGCTCACCAGGGACTCAAGAGACCCAGTACTTC. Protein product: CASSPGTQETQYF.

This chain joins TRBV5-1 and TRBJ1-1; TRBD1 aligns across 8 bases. Germline trimming cut 4 bases from V and 1 base from J; bases unmatched to any gene: 6. Germline CDR1 is SGHRS and CDR2 is YFSETQ. The CDR3 has 15 amino acids. The DNA for the CDR3 is TGCGCCAGCAGCGCTTCAGGGGGCAAGAACACTGAAGCTTTCTTT. Its translation: CASSASGGKNTEAFF.

This clone was found a few times. It is unclear where the CDR3 begins or ends on the DNA, so no DNA is shown, and the CDR3 is as TCRdb lists it. The V and J genes are TRBV29-1 and TRBJ1-1; the table's D call of TRBD1 was not tested on the DNA. Including both end residues, the CDR3 is 10 amino acids long. The germline gives CDR1 SQVTM, CDR2 ANQGSEA. The CDR3 region is CSVGQGAIFF.

The chain combines TRBV14 with TRBJ2-7; tentatively, D is TRBD1 or TRBD2 (5 bases each). Germline CDR1 reads SGHDN; CDR2 reads FVKESK. The CDR3 sequence is 16 residues long. V lost 1 base, J lost 0 bases, and 13 bases lay in between. The DNA of the CDR3 is TGTGCCAGCAGCCAAGTATCAGGGAGTTTCTCCTACGAGCAGTACTTC. Translation gives CASSQVSGSFSYEQYF.

Only one count was recorded for this clone. The chain is built from TRBV25-1 and TRBJ2-5, with 11 bases lining up with TRBD1. The CDR3 sequence is 15 residues long. V dropped 5 bases and J dropped 5; count of bases not matched to a gene: 7. The germline V gene encodes CDR1 MGHDK and CDR2 SYGVNS. The CDR3 loop is CASSPRTGGRETQYF. The CDR3 region has the DNA TGTGCCAGCAGTCCAAGGACAGGGGGCAGGGAGACCCAGTACTTC.

V is TRBV29-1 and J is TRBJ2-2; 9 positions agree with TRBD1. In germline, CDR1 is SQVTM, CDR2 ANQGSEA. The junction had 4 bases not matched to a gene; V was cut back by 7 bases and J by 1 base. This CDR3 is built from 14 residues. CDR3 protein: CSGETGGNTGELFF. The CDR3 bases are TGCAGCGGTGAGACAGGGGGGAACACCGGGGAGCTGTTTTTT.

The chain employs TRBV27 and TRBJ2-7; D is perhaps TRBD1 or TRBD2 (5 bases each). The germline gives CDR1 MNHEY, CDR2 SMNVEV (reference sequence). The CDR3 contains 15 residues. The ends were cut back, 7 bases at V and 3 bases at J, with 19 bases in the middle. Here the CDR3 DNA reads TGTGCCAGCACCATCCTACGGGACCCCTTCTACGAGCAGTACTTC. The encoded protein is CASTILRDPFYEQYF.

This clone was detected a few times. V is TRBV4-3 and J is TRBJ2-7; no firm D call. CDR1 and CDR2 from the germline V gene are LGHNA and YSLEER. The CDR3 is 15 residues long. V was pared by 2 bases and J by 2 bases, with 13 bases between. CDR3 bases: TGCGCCAGCAGCCAAACATTTGGTCACACCTACGAGCAGTACTTC. The encoded protein is CASSQTFGHTYEQYF.

This clone has more than one count but fewer than ten. The chain links TRBV18 to TRBJ1-2; 9 nucleotides match TRBD1. From germline, CDR1 is KGHSH and CDR2 LQKENI. With 0 bases clipped from V and 4 bases from J, the junction kept 3 bases outside the gene matches. The CDR3 is 15 amino acids. DNA of the CDR3: TGTGCCAGCTCACCACCGCAGACAGGGGGCTATGGCTACACCTTC. Its translation: CASSPPQTGGYGYTF.

The CDR3 coding sequence is TGTGCCTGGAGTGTACTACACTCCAATTCACCCCTCCACTTT. It codes for CAWSVLHSNSPLHF. The V and J genes are TRBV30 and TRBJ1-6; D is ambiguous. V was pared by 0 bases and J by 7 bases, with 10 bases between. Germline CDR1 is GTSNPN and CDR2 is SVGIG (reference sequence). The CDR3 is 14 residues long.

The chain carries TRBV6-1 and TRBJ2-2; the D gene is possibly TRBD1 (5 bases). In germline, CDR1 is MNHNS, CDR2 SASEGT. V was trimmed by 5 bases and J by 3 bases, leaving 10 bases between them. The CDR3 runs 14 residues. CDR3 DNA sequence: TGTGCCAGCAGTCCTGACAGAGACACCGGGGAGCTGTTTTTT. Protein sequence: CASSPDRDTGELFF.

As to this clone: This CDR3 is also generated by other DNA sequences in the sample. The chain uses TRBV9 and TRBJ2-1, with D unclear. Trimming cost V 3 bases and J 5 bases, with 3 bases left between them. The germline gives CDR1 SGDLS, CDR2 YYNGEE. The CDR3 loop spans 11 amino acids. CDR3 loop: CASSGHNEQFF. The CDR3 region has the DNA TGTGCCAGCAGCGGTCACAATGAGCAGTTCTTC. Full variable domain (remainder filled in from reference TRBV9 and TRBJ2-1): DSGVTQTPKHLITATGQRVTLRCSPRSGDLSVYWYQQSLDQGLQFLIQYYNGEERAKGNILERFSAQQFPDLHSELNLSSLELGDSALYFCASSGHNEQFFGPGTRLTVL.

V is TRBV29-1 and J is TRBJ2-1; 11 bases are a match to TRBD1. J lost 3 bases, V lost 7 bases, and 5 bases had no gene match. The germline V gene encodes CDR1 SQVTM and CDR2 ANQGSEA. The CDR3 covers 14 residues. The CDR3 DNA follows: TGCAGCGCAACGGGACAGGGGGTCTACAATGAGCAGTTCTTC. It specifies CSATGQGVYNEQFF.

This clone was found a few times. The chain links TRBV7-9 to TRBJ2-4; D assignment may be TRBD1 or TRBD2 (5 bases each). This CDR3 contains 15 residues. V was cut by 5 bases and J by 0 bases, with 11 bases left in between. The V gene's germline CDR1 is SEHNR and CDR2 FQNEAQ (reference sequence). The CDR3 region has the DNA TGTGCCAGCAGCCCAACCGGGACAGCCAAAAACATTCAGTACTTC. Translated, it gives CASSPTGTAKNIQYF.

V usage is TRBV9 and J usage is TRBJ1-5; no reliable D call. V lost 6 bases and J lost 0, with 4 bases in between. The CDR3 sequence is 12 residues long. Germline assignment: CDR1 SGDLS and CDR2 YYNGEE. The CDR3 DNA sequence: TGTGCCAGCATCAATAGCAATCAGCCCCAGCATTTT. Translating it yields CASINSNQPQHF.

This clone was found a few times. The chain is built from TRBV14 and TRBJ2-7; D uncertain. The CDR3 contains 11 residues. Trimming removed 0 bases at V and 5 bases at J, with 2 bases between. The germline gives CDR1 SGHDN, CDR2 FVKESK. Here the CDR3 reads CASSQDHEQYF. CDR3 sequence (DNA): TGTGCCAGCAGCCAAGACCACGAGCAGTACTTC.

The chain combines TRBV25-1 with TRBJ2-3, with D possibly being TRBD2 (7 bases). Germline CDR1 reads MGHDK; CDR2 reads SYGVNS. This CDR3 spans 15 amino acids. Trimming took 3 bases from V and 2 from J, leaving 12 bases between them. The CDR3 loop is CASSDTGGHTDTQYF. The DNA of the CDR3 is TGTGCCAGCAGTGATACCGGGGGGCACACAGATACGCAGTATTTT.

The chain employs TRBV6-5 and TRBJ1-5, with 10 bases matching TRBD1. The CDR3 has 15 amino acids. Germline CDR1 MNHEY, CDR2 SVGAGI. The junction had 5 bases not matched to a gene; V was cut back by 2 bases and J by 7 bases. The CDR3: CASSYGTGEGQPQHF. The CDR3 DNA is TGTGCCAGCAGTTACGGGACAGGGGAGGGCCAGCCCCAGCATTTT.

This chain joins TRBV2 and TRBJ1-2; D possibly corresponds to TRBD1 (5 bases). Germline CDR1 is SNHLY and CDR2 is FYNNEI. There are 14 residues in the CDR3. Trimming left V 3 bases short and J 5 bases short, with 13 bases between. Here the CDR3 reads CASSDGREVYGYTF. The CDR3 DNA follows: TGTGCCAGCAGTGACGGCAGGGAGGTATATGGCTACACCTTC.

The V call is TRBV7-2, the J call TRBJ2-3; tentatively, D is TRBD1 or TRBD2 (5 bases each). The CDR3 runs 13 residues. Germline V gives CDR1 SGHTA, CDR2 FQGNSA. Deletions cut 5 bases from V and 6 bases from J, with 12 bases between. The CDR3 region has the DNA TGTGCCAGCAGCGCGACCTGGGGGGATACGCAGTATTTT. Protein: CASSATWGDTQYF.

In its sample, this clone was seen a few times. Written as DNA, the CDR3 is TGCGCCAGCAGCCAAGTTCTAGCGGGGGGGAAGAGCGGGGAGCTGTTTTTT. Its translation is CASSQVLAGGKSGELFF. The J gene is TRBJ2-2, the V gene TRBV4-3; TRBD2 aligns across 12 bases. The CDR3 has 17 residues. Germline loops: CDR1 LGHNA, CDR2 YSLEER. The ends lost 1 base at V and 7 bases at J; junction bases unmatched: 7.